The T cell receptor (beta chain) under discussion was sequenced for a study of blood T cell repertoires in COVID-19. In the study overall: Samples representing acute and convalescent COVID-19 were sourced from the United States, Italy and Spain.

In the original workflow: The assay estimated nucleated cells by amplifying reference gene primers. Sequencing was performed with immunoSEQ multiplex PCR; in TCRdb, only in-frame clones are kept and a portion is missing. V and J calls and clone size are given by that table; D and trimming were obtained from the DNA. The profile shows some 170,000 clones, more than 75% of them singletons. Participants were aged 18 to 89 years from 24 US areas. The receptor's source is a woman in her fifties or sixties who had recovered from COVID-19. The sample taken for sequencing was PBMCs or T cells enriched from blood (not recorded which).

In nucleotides, the CDR3 is TGCGCCAGCAGCGAAATAGCGGGAGGGGCCACCGGGGAGCTGTTTTTT. Its translation is CASSEIAGGATGELFF. The chain employs TRBV5-1 and TRBJ2-2, with 11 bases lining up with TRBD2. The CDR3 sequence is 16 residues long. The junction had 6 bases not matched to a gene; V was cut back by 4 bases and J by 4 bases. Germline V gene lookup returns CDR1 SGHRS and CDR2 YFSETQ.